This paragraph covers one TCR beta chain sequence. This entry comes from a study of shared clonotypes between healthy human individuals. J lost 5 bases, V lost 6 bases, and 9 bases had no gene match. CDR1 is WSHSY, CDR2 SAAADI, per germline. The CDR3 is made up of 17 amino acids. Each sorted subset replicate got 200 ng genomic DNA, about 33,000 genomes. TCRdb's table, derived via immunoSEQ multiplex PCR, lists solely in-frame clones and lacks some. The sample includes more than 1.2 million clones, about 98.5% seen only once; the top ten take approximately 0.4%. The clonotype was recovered from a man aged 25-40 years in good health. The chain couples TRBV10-2 to TRBJ2-1; TRBD2 aligns across 14 bases. What was sequenced was naive CD4+ T cells sorted from blood. The subset is: CD45RA+ positively selected. Written as DNA, the CDR3 is TGCGCCAGCAGGGGACTAGCGGGAGTAGTTACGCACAATGAGCAGTTCTTC. This codes for CASRGLAGVVTHNEQFF.